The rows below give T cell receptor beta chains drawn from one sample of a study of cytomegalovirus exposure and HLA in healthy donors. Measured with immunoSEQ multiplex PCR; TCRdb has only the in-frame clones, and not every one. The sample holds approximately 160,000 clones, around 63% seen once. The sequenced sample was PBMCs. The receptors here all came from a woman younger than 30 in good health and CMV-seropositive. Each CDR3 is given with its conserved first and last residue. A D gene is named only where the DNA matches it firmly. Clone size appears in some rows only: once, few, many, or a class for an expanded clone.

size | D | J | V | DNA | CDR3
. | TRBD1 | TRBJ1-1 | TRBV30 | TGTGCCTGGAATAAGGGGGCTTCAAGTATTGATATCACTGAAGCTTTCTTT | CAWNKGASSIDITEAFF
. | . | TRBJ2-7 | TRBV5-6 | TGTGCCAGCAGCTTACAACCCTACGAGCAGTACTTC | CASSLQPYEQYF
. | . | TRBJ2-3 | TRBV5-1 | TGCGCCAGCAGCTTGGCCGATGGTGGGAGGACAGATACGCAGTATTTT | CASSLADGGRTDTQYF
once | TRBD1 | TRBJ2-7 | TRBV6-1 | TGTGCCAGCAGTGAGGGACAGGGGGGCTACGAGCAGTACTTC | CASSEGQGGYEQYF
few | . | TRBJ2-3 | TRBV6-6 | TGTGCCAGCAGTTACCGCGGGGGCTCCACAGATACGCAGTATTTT | CASSYRGGSTDTQYF
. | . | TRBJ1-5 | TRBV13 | TGTGCCAGCAGCTTCCCCCGTCAAACCCAGGGCAACGGTTCCAGGGCCCAGCATTTT | CASSFPRQTQGNGSRAQHF
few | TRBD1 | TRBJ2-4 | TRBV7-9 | TGTGCCAGCAGCCCGGGACAGTCCCCTGGGGACATTCAGTACTTC | CASSPGQSPGDIQYF
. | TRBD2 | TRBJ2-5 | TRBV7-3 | TGTGCCAGCAGCTCCGGGGGGGGTAAAGAGACCCAGTACTTC | CASSSGGGKETQYF
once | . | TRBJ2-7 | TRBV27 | TGTGCCAGCAGTTCAACCCTGACAGGTTCCGAGCAGTACTTC | CASSSTLTGSEQYF
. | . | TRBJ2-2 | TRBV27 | TGTGCCAGCAGCCCCAGGCCGTACACCGGGGAGCTGTTTTTT | CASSPRPYTGELFF
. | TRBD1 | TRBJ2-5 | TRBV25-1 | TGTGCCAGCAGTGACCCCCGCCGGGACAGGGGTGAGACCCAGTACTTC | CASSDPRRDRGETQYF
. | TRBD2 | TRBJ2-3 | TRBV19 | TGTGCCAGTAGTATAAGTGGCGGGAGGGGCACAGATACGCAGTATTTT | CASSISGGRGTDTQYF
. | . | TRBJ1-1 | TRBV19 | TGTGCCAGTAGTATAGAAGCGCTTCTGAACACTGAAGCTTTCTTT | CASSIEALLNTEAFF
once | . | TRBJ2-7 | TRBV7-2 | TGTGCCAGCAGCTCGGCAGGGGTAGAGCAGTACTTC | CASSSAGVEQYF
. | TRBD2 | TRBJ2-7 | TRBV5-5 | TGTGCCAGCAGTTCCGGGACTAGCGGCTTCTACGAGCAGTACTTC | CASSSGTSGFYEQYF
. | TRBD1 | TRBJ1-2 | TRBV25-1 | TGTGCCAGCATGGACAGGTGGTATGGCTACACCTTC | CASMDRWYGYTF
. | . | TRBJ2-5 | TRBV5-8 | TGTGCCAGCAGCTTGGGATATCTAAGCAATTCGGAGACCCAGTACTTC | CASSLGYLSNSETQYF
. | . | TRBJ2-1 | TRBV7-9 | TGTGCCAGCAGCTTAGGTATGAGCTCCTACAATGAGCAGTTCTTC | CASSLGMSSYNEQFF
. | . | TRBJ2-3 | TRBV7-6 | TGTGCCAGCAGTCCCGCGGGCAGGGGTGGAGATACGCAGTATTTT | CASSPAGRGGDTQYF
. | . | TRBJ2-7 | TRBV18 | TGTGCCAGCTCACCGAGGGACGAGCAGTACTTC | CASSPRDEQYF
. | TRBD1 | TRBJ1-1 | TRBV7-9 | TGTGCCAGCACCTACGGGGACAGGGAACTTGCTGAAGCTTTCTTT | CASTYGDRELAEAFF
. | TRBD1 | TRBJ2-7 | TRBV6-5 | TGTGCCAGCAACCCGGGACAGGGGCTCGAGCAGTACTTC | CASNPGQGLEQYF
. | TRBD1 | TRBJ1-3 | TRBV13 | TGTGCCAGCAGCTTAGAACCCAGGGGGTCCATATATTTT | CASSLEPRGSIYF
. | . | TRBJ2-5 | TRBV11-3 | TGTGCCAGCAGCCGGGGTTGGCAAGAGACCCAGTACTTC | CASSRGWQETQYF
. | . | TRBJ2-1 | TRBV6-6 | TGTGCCTCAGAACGGGACTCCCCCTACAATGAGCAGTTCTTC | CASERDSPYNEQFF
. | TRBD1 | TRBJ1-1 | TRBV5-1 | TGCGCCAGCAGCTACGGACAGGGATTGAACACTGAAGCTTTCTTT | CASSYGQGLNTEAFF
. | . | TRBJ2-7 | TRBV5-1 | TGCGCCAGCAGCTTAGGACAGTACGAGCAGTACTTC | CASSLGQYEQYF
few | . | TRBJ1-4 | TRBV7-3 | TGTGCCAGCAGCTTAAAGCGGAATGAAAAACTGTTTTTT | CASSLKRNEKLFF
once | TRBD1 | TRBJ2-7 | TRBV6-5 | TGTGCCAGCAGTTTTGGGACAGGGGGCGGAATCTACGAGCAGTACTTC | CASSFGTGGGIYEQYF
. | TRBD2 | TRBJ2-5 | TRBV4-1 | TGCGCCAGCAGCCAATCTGCGGGGGTGGTGACCCAGTACTTC | CASSQSAGVVTQYF